A single sample is the source of the 5 T cell receptor beta chains below, sequenced in a study of early stage breast cancer tumors. Generated by immunoSEQ multiplex PCR, the TCRdb table keeps only in-frame clones and is missing some. The table includes 60,000 to 75,000 clones, around 80% detected once. The sequenced sample consisted of blood. The receptors here all came from a person aged 40 to 49 with breast cancer.

The chain joins TRBV5-8 to TRBJ1-2; possible D gene TRBD1, 5 bases. V shed 0 bases and J shed 8 bases, with 11 bases lying between them. The length of the CDR3 is 13 residues. Germline V lookup: CDR1 SGHTS, CDR2 YDEGEE. The CDR3 DNA sequence: TGTGCCAGCAGCTTGGAAGGGGCGCGGGGCTACACCTTC. Translated, it gives CASSLEGARGYTF.

Here the CDR3 DNA reads TGTGCCAGCAGGGGTAGCGGGCGGGGCACAGATACGCAGTATTTT. Encoded protein: CASRGSGRGTDTQYF. The chain has TRBV28 and TRBJ2-3, with 7 nucleotides matching TRBD2. The germline gives CDR1 MDHEN, CDR2 SYDVKM. The CDR3 length is 15 residues. V was pared by 6 bases and J by 1 base, with 7 bases of the junction left unmatched.

The chain has TRBV18 and TRBJ2-3; D remains ambiguous. The V end was cut by 3 bases, the J end by 0 bases, with 10 bases between. In germline, CDR1 is KGHSH, CDR2 LQKENI. The length of the CDR3 is 15 residues. CDR3 DNA sequence: TGTGCCAGCTCACCCTCGGCCGCGAGCACAGATACGCAGTATTTT. It is translated as CASSPSAASTDTQYF.

The V and J genes are TRBV30 and TRBJ2-4, with 11 bases fitting TRBD2. V shed 2 bases and J 7 bases; nucleotides not matched to a gene: 7. Looked up from germline, CDR1 is GTSNPN and CDR2 is SVGIG (reference sequence). There are 15 residues in the CDR3. The CDR3 nucleotides read TGTGCCTGGAGTACCGGGATAGCGGGGGGGAACATTCAGTACTTC. It encodes CAWSTGIAGGNIQYF.

The chain recombines TRBV4-1 with TRBJ2-7; 12 bases agree with TRBD2. After removal of 4 bases from V and 2 bases from J, the junction contained 6 bases not matched to a gene. Germline values: CDR1 MGHRA, CDR2 YSYEKL. This CDR3 has 16 residues. The CDR3 nucleotides read TGCGCCAGCAGCCCGAGACTAGCGGGAGTCCCCTACGAGCAGTACTTC. Amino acids: CASSPRLAGVPYEQYF.